Listed below are T cell receptor beta chains from one sample, sequenced in a study of cytomegalovirus exposure and HLA in healthy donors. Assay used: immunoSEQ multiplex PCR; TCRdb lists only in-frame clones, some missing. Of about 200,000 clones listed, 65% to 90% were seen once; the top ten hold about 2.3%. Sample: PBMCs. These receptors all come from a woman between 45 and 60 years old in good health and CMV-seronegative. CDR3s include the opening cysteine and the closing phenylalanine or tryptophan. A D gene is named only where the DNA matches it firmly. Some rows have no size entry. The others give once, few or many, or a class for an expanded clone.

TRBD1	TRBV19	TRBJ1-5	-	CASSPDRGYNQPQHF	TGTGCCAGTAGTCCGGACAGGGGGTACAATCAGCCCCAGCATTTT
TRBD1	TRBV7-3	TRBJ2-1	-	CASSFEGQAYNEQFF	TGTGCCAGCAGCTTTGAGGGACAGGCTTACAATGAGCAGTTCTTC
TRBD2	TRBV6-5	TRBJ2-7	-	CASSYGGSGRSHEQYF	TGTGCCAGCAGTTACGGGGGAAGCGGGAGGTCCCACGAGCAGTACTTC
TRBD2	TRBV7-8	TRBJ2-7	-	CASSQGTSGLYEQYF	TGTGCCAGCAGCCAGGGGACTAGCGGGCTCTACGAGCAGTACTTC
TRBD1	TRBV2	TRBJ1-1	-	CASTMTGMNTEAFF	TGTGCCAGCACCATGACAGGGATGAACACTGAAGCTTTCTTT
TRBD2	TRBV5-8	TRBJ2-5	-	CASSRLARETQYF	TGTGCCAGCAGCCGACTAGCGCGAGAGACCCAGTACTTC
-	TRBV6-5	TRBJ1-2	-	CASISIGEGDYGYTF	TGTGCCAGCATTTCCATAGGGGAGGGAGACTATGGCTACACCTTC
-	TRBV9	TRBJ1-2	-	CASSASRRGGSYGYTF	TGTGCCAGCAGCGCGTCAAGAAGGGGAGGGTCCTATGGCTACACCTTC
TRBD2	TRBV5-1	TRBJ2-3	-	CASSALERDPDTQYF	TGCGCCAGCAGCGCCCTCGAGCGGGACCCAGATACGCAGTATTTT
-	TRBV10-2	TRBJ2-3	-	CASSAEGWGTDTQYF	TGCGCCAGCAGTGCAGAGGGATGGGGCACAGATACGCAGTATTTT
TRBD2	TRBV7-2	TRBJ2-7	-	CASSFRTSGRGEQYF	TGTGCCAGCAGCTTCCGGACTAGCGGGAGAGGCGAGCAGTACTTC
-	TRBV7-9	TRBJ2-4	-	CASSLTESGKNIQYF	TGTGCCAGCAGCTTAACAGAGTCAGGCAAAAACATTCAGTACTTC
-	TRBV28	TRBJ1-5	-	CASSPIQGGQPQHF	TGTGCCAGCAGCCCGATTCAGGGCGGTCAGCCCCAGCATTTT
-	TRBV5-5	TRBJ1-3	-	CASRTAGAGNTIYF	TGTGCCAGCAGGACGGCAGGGGCTGGAAACACCATATATTTT
-	TRBV18	TRBJ1-2	-	CASSPLDAPAAASNYGYTF	TGTGCCAGCTCACCACTCGACGCTCCCGCGGCGGCCAGCAACTATGGCTACACCTTC
-	TRBV7-9	TRBJ2-1	-	CASSSIKRYGEQFF	TGTGCCAGCAGCTCCATAAAAAGATACGGTGAGCAGTTCTTC
-	TRBV5-1	TRBJ2-6	-	CASSFTLLSGANVLTF	TGCGCCAGCAGCTTTACTCTCCTCTCTGGGGCCAACGTCCTGACTTTC
-	TRBV15	TRBJ2-7	-	CATSRDLGELTYEQYF	TGTGCCACCAGCAGAGATCTCGGGGAATTAACCTACGAGCAGTACTTC
TRBD2	TRBV9	TRBJ2-1	once	CASSVAPTSGFSYNEQFF	TGTGCCAGCAGCGTAGCTCCGACTAGCGGGTTCTCCTACAATGAGCAGTTCTTC
TRBD1	TRBV7-6	TRBJ2-7	-	CASSLTIGQGGDEQYF	TGTGCCAGCAGCTTGACTATAGGACAGGGTGGGGACGAGCAGTACTTC
TRBD1	TRBV28	TRBJ1-3	-	CASSVDRVAGNTIYF	TGTGCCAGCAGTGTAGACAGGGTGGCTGGAAACACCATATATTTT
-	TRBV12-5	TRBJ1-1	-	CASGALRGRALHEAFF	TGTGCTAGTGGTGCCCTCCGGGGGAGAGCCTTGCATGAAGCTTTCTTT
-	TRBV6-6	TRBJ1-2	few	CASSAPWYGYTF	TGTGCCAGCAGTGCGCCCTGGTATGGCTACACCTTC
TRBD2	TRBV11-2	TRBJ2-3	-	CASSLGIPGTSGKSDTQYF	TGTGCCAGCAGCTTAGGGATCCCGGGGACTAGCGGGAAATCAGATACGCAGTATTTT
-	TRBV4-3	TRBJ2-3	-	CASSQDAANRGTDTQYF	TGCGCCAGCAGCCAAGATGCAGCAAATAGAGGTACAGATACGCAGTATTTT
TRBD1	TRBV6-1	TRBJ2-2	-	CASSSTTGEGGELFF	TGTGCCAGCTCTTCCACGACAGGGGAAGGCGGGGAGCTGTTTTTT
TRBD2	TRBV29-1	TRBJ2-7	few	CSVEGLAGGGRYEQYF	TGCAGCGTTGAAGGACTAGCGGGAGGAGGCCGTTACGAGCAGTACTTC
TRBD2	TRBV7-6	TRBJ2-3	-	CASSLAREREKTDTQYF	TGTGCCAGCAGCTTAGCGAGGGAGCGGGAGAAAACAGATACGCAGTATTTT
TRBD2	TRBV2	TRBJ2-1	-	CASSVGLAVNEQFF	TGTGCCAGCAGTGTAGGACTAGCGGTAAATGAGCAGTTCTTC
TRBD1	TRBV28	TRBJ2-1	-	CASSFRDRGNNEQFF	TGTGCCAGCAGTTTCCGGGACAGGGGAAACAATGAGCAGTTCTTC
-	TRBV14	TRBJ2-3	-	CASSQLFTGSTDTQYF	TGTGCCAGCAGCCAACTATTCACGGGGAGCACAGATACGCAGTATTTT
-	TRBV30	TRBJ2-1	few	CAWNDRMRSSYNEQFF	TGTGCCTGGAACGACAGGATGCGGAGCTCCTACAATGAGCAGTTCTTC
-	TRBV19	TRBJ1-1	-	CASTLYQGQAFF	TGTGCCAGTACCCTTTACCAGGGGCAAGCTTTCTTT
-	TRBV6-1	TRBJ2-1	-	CAVQSRTTGGEQFF	TGTGCCGTCCAAAGTAGGACCACCGGAGGGGAGCAGTTCTTC
-	TRBV27	TRBJ1-2	few	CASNAHGDYGYTF	TGTGCCAGCAATGCGCACGGGGACTATGGCTACACCTTC
-	TRBV27	TRBJ2-5	-	CASSLAAQETQYF	TGTGCCAGCAGTTTAGCGGCCCAAGAGACCCAGTACTTC
-	TRBV4-2	TRBJ1-1	-	CASSQGPGTEAFF	TGTGCCAGCAGCCAAGGACCGGGGACTGAAGCTTTCTTT
-	TRBV28	TRBJ1-5	-	CASSLYRAYQPQHF	TGTGCCAGCAGTTTATACAGGGCGTATCAGCCCCAGCATTTT
TRBD2	TRBV6-5	TRBJ2-1	-	CASSPGLGLGNEQFF	TGTGCCAGCAGTCCGGGACTAGGCCTTGGCAATGAGCAGTTCTTC
-	TRBV27	TRBJ1-6	few	CASSLSDGGTGSPLHF	TGTGCCAGCAGTTTATCGGACGGGGGAACGGGTTCACCCCTCCACTTT
-	TRBV27	TRBJ1-1	-	CASSPQVNTEAFF	TGTGCCAGCAGTCCACAGGTGAACACTGAAGCTTTCTTT
-	TRBV6-6	TRBJ2-2	-	CASSGGTGELFF	TGTGCCTCCTCCGGGGGCACCGGGGAGCTGTTTTTT
-	TRBV19	TRBJ2-6	few	CASSIDSTLTGANVLTF	TGTGCCAGTAGTATAGATTCCACTTTGACTGGGGCCAACGTCCTGACTTTC
-	TRBV28	TRBJ2-5	-	CASSLSGVIPRVMNF	TGTGCCAGCAGTTTATCAGGCGTTATACCAAGAGTGATGAACTTC
-	TRBV5-1	TRBJ2-5	few	CASSLTRSQDTQYF	TGCGCCAGCAGCCTGACTAGGTCTCAAGATACCCAGTACTTC
TRBD1	TRBV7-9	TRBJ1-1	-	CASSWTGGGDTEAFF	TGTGCCAGCAGTTGGACAGGTGGAGGGGACACTGAAGCTTTCTTT
-	TRBV7-3	TRBJ2-1	once	CASSLISRSGEQFF	TGTGCCAGCAGCTTAATCTCCAGATCTGGTGAGCAGTTCTTC
TRBD2	TRBV19	TRBJ2-1	-	CASSLATSGRSYNEQFF	TGTGCCAGTAGTCTCGCCACTAGCGGGAGATCCTACAATGAGCAGTTCTTC
-	TRBV5-8	TRBJ2-7	-	CASSVAQNSYEQYF	TGTGCCAGCAGCGTAGCGCAGAACTCCTACGAGCAGTACTTC
-	TRBV28	TRBJ1-2	-	CASSFMRGGYGYTF	TGTGCCAGCAGTTTTATGAGGGGGGGCTATGGCTACACCTTC
TRBD1	TRBV7-9	TRBJ2-7	-	CASSLGDRTVEQYF	TGTGCCAGCAGCTTGGGGGACAGGACCGTAGAGCAGTACTTC
-	TRBV4-1	TRBJ2-7	-	CASSQDPGIQGNEQYF	TGCGCCAGCAGCCAAGATCCGGGGATACAAGGAAACGAGCAGTACTTC
-	TRBV18	TRBJ2-7	-	CASSPPSKSSYEQYF	TGTGCCAGCTCACCCCCCTCGAAGAGCTCCTACGAGCAGTACTTC
TRBD1	TRBV7-2	TRBJ1-5	-	CASSLQGADQPQHF	TGTGCCAGCAGCTTACAGGGGGCGGATCAGCCCCAGCATTTT
-	TRBV10-3	TRBJ2-2	-	CAISARVEGTGELFF	TGTGCCATCAGCGCTCGGGTAGAAGGCACCGGGGAGCTGTTTTTT
TRBD1	TRBV19	TRBJ1-5	few	CASSIDRGPYQPQHF	TGTGCCAGTAGTATAGACAGGGGGCCCTATCAGCCCCAGCATTTT
-	TRBV30	TRBJ2-1	-	CAWTKGGTNYEQFF	TGTGCCTGGACTAAGGGGGGGACTAACTATGAGCAGTTCTTC